Listed here are 17 T cell receptor beta chains from one sample, sequenced in a study of beta chain features in type 1 diabetes. Reverse transcription of all isolated RNA meant that expressed TCRB transcripts were sequenced. Here immunoSEQ multiplex PCR was the method, and the copy in TCRdb shows in-frame clones only, minus some. The sample has just over 600,000 clones, around 15% seen once. Material: naive CD4+ T cells from blood. The receptors here all came from a man younger than 35 in good health.

This clone appeared a few times. The chain combines TRBV30 with TRBJ1-1; perhaps TRBD1 as D (5 bases). The V and J ends lost 4 bases and 1 base respectively, with 10 bases between them. CDR1 and CDR2 (germline): GTSNPN, SVGIG (reference sequence). CDR3 length: 13 residues. The DNA of the CDR3 is TGTGCCTGGAACCGGGGGGGGAACACTGAAGCTTTCTTT. It is translated as CAWNRGGNTEAFF. Looking up the rest from reference TRBV30 and TRBJ1-1 gives the full variable domain: SQTIHQWPATLVQPVGSPLSLECTVEGTSNPNLYWYRQAAGRGLQLLFYSVGIGQISSEVPQNLSASRPQDRQFILSSKKLLLSDSGFYLCAWNRGGNTEAFFGQGTRLTVV.

This clone has just a few counts. The rearrangement uses TRBV4-3 and TRBJ2-7, with D perhaps TRBD2 (5 bases). Germline lookup yields CDR1 LGHNA and CDR2 YSLEER. The CDR3 is 16 amino acids. V was clipped by 4 bases and J by 2 bases, with 18 bases between them. CDR3 bases: TGCGCCAGCAGCCCGAACCCATCGACGGGAACCTACGAGCAGTACTTC. As protein: CASSPNPSTGTYEQYF.

There are a few counts of this clone. The chain is built from TRBV29-1 and TRBJ2-2; 7 positions match TRBD1. The V gene's germline CDR1 is SQVTM and CDR2 ANQGSEA. Losses at the gene ends were 4 bases for V and 2 bases for J; bases not matched to a gene: 4. This CDR3 has 14 residues. Here the CDR3 reads CSVVTGANTGELFF. In DNA, the CDR3 is TGCAGCGTTGTTACAGGGGCTAACACCGGGGAGCTGTTTTTT.

This clone occurred a few times. The rearrangement links TRBV29-1 to TRBJ2-5; D uncertain. V gave up 8 bases and J gave up 5 bases, with 21 bases separating them. In germline, CDR1 is SQVTM, CDR2 ANQGSEA. The CDR3 covers 14 residues. The CDR3 DNA reads as TGCAGCTCCAAGGGCGTGGCCGGTAGGGAGACCCAGTACTTC. The encoded protein is CSSKGVAGRETQYF. Complete variable domain (other parts from reference TRBV29-1 and TRBJ2-5): SAVISQKPSRDICQRGTSLTIQCQVDSQVTMMFWYRQQPGQSLTLIATANQGSEATYESGFVIDKFPISRPNLTFSTLTVSNMSPEDSSIYLCSSKGVAGRETQYFGPGTRLLVL.

This clone was seen only a few times. This rearrangement joins TRBV5-1 to TRBJ2-7; perhaps TRBD1 as D (6 bases). The CDR3 runs 16 residues. Germline loops: CDR1 SGHRS, CDR2 YFSETQ. Trimming shortened V by 7 bases and J by 0 bases, and 20 bases separated the two germline ends. The CDR3 nucleotides are TGCGCCAGCCGAACCACGTGGACAGTACACTCCTACGAGCAGTACTTC. Translating gives CASRTTWTVHSYEQYF.

This clone appeared a few times. The J gene is TRBJ2-3, the V gene TRBV28; 10 bases agree with TRBD2. CDR1 is MDHEN and CDR2 is SYDVKM in the germline V gene. Trimming at V came to 2 bases and at J to 9 bases, leaving 8 bases not matched to a gene. The CDR3 has 15 amino acids. As DNA, the CDR3 is TGTGCCAGCAGTTTAAGCGGGGGGGCCGTTGAGACGCAGTATTTT. Amino acid sequence: CASSLSGGAVETQYF.

About this clone itself: The junction departs from germline at one end; a sequencing error may be responsible. The same CDR3 also results from other DNA sequences found in this sample. The chain couples TRBV27 to TRBJ2-4; tentatively, D is TRBD1 (6 bases). Germline CDR1 is MNHEY and CDR2 is SMNVEV (reference sequence). The length of the CDR3 is 14 residues. CDR3 sequence reads: CASSPWTEVNIQYF. The CDR3 nucleotides read TGCGCCAGCAGTCCTTGGACAGAAGTAAACATTCAGTACTTC.

The chain uses TRBV30 and TRBJ1-1, with D tentatively TRBD1 (6 bases). Germline values: CDR1 GTSNPN, CDR2 SVGIG (reference sequence). V lost 5 bases and J 5 bases, leaving 15 bases between the germline ends. The CDR3 sequence is 13 residues long. CDR3 nucleotides: TGTGCCTGGGAGACAGGCCCTGGTACTGAAGCTTTCTTT. Translation gives CAWETGPGTEAFF.

V gene TRBV6-1 combines with J gene TRBJ2-1; D is perhaps TRBD2 (6 bases). This CDR3 is built from 15 residues. CDR1 and CDR2 from the germline V gene are MNHNS and SASEGT. Trimming pared 7 bases from V and 8 bases from J, leaving 21 bases between. The CDR3 sequence: CASKVVAVLAYEQFF. For the CDR3, the DNA is TGTGCCAGCAAGGTTGTAGCGGTACTGGCTTATGAGCAGTTCTTC.

The table lists this clone with a few counts. This chain connects TRBV5-1 to TRBJ2-5, with TRBD2 matching over 11 bases. V was clipped by 0 bases and J by 4 bases; unmatched bases: 5. Germline CDR1 is SGHRS and CDR2 is YFSETQ. This CDR3 contains 16 residues. Here the CDR3 reads CASSLVGLAVVETQYF. In DNA, the CDR3 is TGCGCCAGCAGCTTGGTGGGACTAGCGGTAGTAGAGACCCAGTACTTC.

A few counts support this clone. The rearrangement links TRBV18 to TRBJ2-7; no definite D call. The CDR3 runs to 13 residues. Germline assignment: CDR1 KGHSH and CDR2 LQKENI. Trimming pared 1 base from V and 3 bases from J, leaving 7 bases between. Here the CDR3 DNA reads TGTGCCAGCTCACCACTAACGGACTACGAGCAGTACTTC. Protein: CASSPLTDYEQYF.

The table lists this clone with a few counts. V usage is TRBV7-2 and J usage is TRBJ2-5; D is ambiguous. The CDR3 spans 11 residues. Germline lookup yields CDR1 SGHTA and CDR2 FQGNSA. Trimming removed 5 bases from V and 6 bases from J, with 7 bases in between. In DNA form, the CDR3 reads TGTGCCAGCAGCCTGCTCCAGACCCAGTACTTC. Amino acid sequence: CASSLLQTQYF.

The table lists this clone with a few counts. This chain links TRBV19 with TRBJ1-2; 9 bases map to TRBD1. V shed 3 bases and J 8 bases; nucleotides not matched to a gene: 16. The CDR3 contains 17 residues. CDR1 is LNHDA and CDR2 is SQIVND in the germline V gene (reference sequence). In nucleotides, the CDR3 is TGTGCCAGTAGTATCTCCCGGGACAGGGCCCCGCCTATGGGCTACACCTTC. Translating it yields CASSISRDRAPPMGYTF.

The chain carries TRBV27 and TRBJ2-6; D is possibly TRBD1 (6 bases). Germline V gene sequence: CDR1 MNHEY, CDR2 SMNVEV (reference sequence). V lost 6 bases and J 3 bases, leaving 6 bases between the germline ends. CDR3 length: 13 amino acids. CDR3 nucleotide sequence: TGTGCCAGCAGGACAGGTGGGGCCAACGTCCTGACTTTC. This gives the protein CASRTGGANVLTF. Supplemented by reference TRBV27 and TRBJ2-6, the full variable domain reads EAQVTQNPRYLITVTGKKLTVTCSQNMNHEYMSWYRQDPGLGLRQIYYSMNVEVTDKGDVPEGYKVSRKEKRNFPLILESPSPNQTSLYFCASRTGGANVLTFGAGSRLTVL.

The sample holds a few counts of this clone. J is TRBJ2-7 and V is TRBV11-2; TRBD2 matches at 10 bases. The CDR3 covers 14 residues. Germline lookup yields CDR1 SGHAT and CDR2 FQNNGV. The junction had 4 bases not matched to a gene; V was cut back by 5 bases and J by 3 bases. The CDR3 DNA reads TGTGCCAGCAGCCCCTGGACTAGCGGCTACGAGCAGTACTTC. Its protein product is CASSPWTSGYEQYF.

This clone was observed a handful of times. The rearrangement links TRBV6-1 to TRBJ2-7, with 10 bases that match TRBD1. The CDR3 consists of 15 residues. Germline trimming cut 5 bases from V and 1 base from J; bases unmatched to any gene: 5. Germline CDR1 MNHNS, CDR2 SASEGT. CDR3 in DNA: TGTGCCAGCAGTCCTGGGGGACAGGGGTCCTACGAGCAGTACTTC. It codes for CASSPGGQGSYEQYF.

This clone was seen only a few times. The chain has TRBV15 and TRBJ2-7; maybe TRBD1 (5 bases). The CDR3 consists of 12 residues. Germline V gene lookup returns CDR1 LNHNV and CDR2 YYDKDF (reference sequence). The ends were cut back, 3 bases at V and 7 bases at J, with 10 bases in the middle. The CDR3: CATSRVDSEQYF. Here the CDR3 DNA reads TGTGCCACCAGCAGGGTTGACAGTGAGCAGTACTTC.